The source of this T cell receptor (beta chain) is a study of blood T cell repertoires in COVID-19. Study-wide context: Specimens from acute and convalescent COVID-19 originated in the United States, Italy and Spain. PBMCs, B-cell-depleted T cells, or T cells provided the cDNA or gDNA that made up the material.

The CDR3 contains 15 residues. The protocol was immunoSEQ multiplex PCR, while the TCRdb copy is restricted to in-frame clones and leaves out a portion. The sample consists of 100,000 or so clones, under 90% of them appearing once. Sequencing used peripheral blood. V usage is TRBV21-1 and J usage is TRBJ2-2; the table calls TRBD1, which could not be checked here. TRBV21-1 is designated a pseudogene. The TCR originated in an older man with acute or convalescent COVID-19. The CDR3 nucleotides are TGTGCCAGCAGCACCTGGACAGAATCCACCGGGGAGCTGTTTTTT. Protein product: CASSTWTESTGELFF.